This T cell receptor (beta chain) was documented in a study of response to subunit inactivated influenza vaccine. The CDR3 spans 13 residues. Trimming removed 5 bases from V and 4 bases from J, with 14 bases in between. CDR1 is DFQATT, CDR2 SNEGSKA, per germline (reference sequence). General observations from the study: T cells newly recruited by each seasonal influenza vaccination are few, the authors suggested.

The sample holds many counts of this clonotype. Its target is not known. MiXCR, run by TCRdb on the RT-PCR reads, gives a single entry per CDR3 protein. Of more than 150,000 distinct CDR3 sequences in the sample, around 9% were seen once. The sequence was collected from a man aged 50 to 60 who received an inactivated influenza vaccine. The V gene is TRBV20-1, the J gene TRBJ1-2; no firm D call. Sample: non-naive T cells sorted from PBMCs, taken on the day of vaccination. The CDR3: CSAYPTAPYGYTF. The CDR3 DNA sequence: TGCAGTGCTTACCCCACAGCCCCCTATGGCTACACCTTC.